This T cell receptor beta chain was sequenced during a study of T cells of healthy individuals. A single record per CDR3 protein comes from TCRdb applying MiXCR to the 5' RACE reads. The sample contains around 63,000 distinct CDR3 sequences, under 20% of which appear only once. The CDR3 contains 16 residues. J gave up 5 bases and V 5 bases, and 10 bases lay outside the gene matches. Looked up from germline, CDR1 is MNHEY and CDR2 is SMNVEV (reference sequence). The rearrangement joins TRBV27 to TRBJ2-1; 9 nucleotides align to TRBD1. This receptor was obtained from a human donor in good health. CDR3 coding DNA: TGTGCCAGCAGTCCCTACGACCGGGACAGGGACAATGAGCAGTTCTTC. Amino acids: CASSPYDRDRDNEQFF.